A selection of T cell receptor beta chains follows, all from one sample in a study of shared clonotypes between healthy human individuals. Data came from immunoSEQ multiplex PCR; TCRdb stores just in-frame clones and leaves some out. This table has 300,000 to 400,000 clones, roughly 84% appearing once. Sample: memory CD8+ T cells sorted from blood. The receptors come from a man younger than 30 in good health. CDR3s include the opening cysteine and the closing phenylalanine or tryptophan. Fields, in order: clone size, D gene, V gene, J gene, CDR3 DNA, CDR3 protein. The D gene is left open where the match is weak. The listing skips clone size in some rows; elsewhere it reads once, few, many or a size class.

abundance: -; d_gene: -; v_gene: TRBV7-9; j_gene: TRBJ1-1; CDR3nt: TGTGCCAGCAGCTTATCATCCGTCACTGAAGCTTTCTTT; CDR3aa: CASSLSSVTEAFF
abundance: -; d_gene: -; v_gene: TRBV5-6; j_gene: TRBJ1-4; CDR3nt: -; CDR3aa: CASNFGPEPIEKLFF
abundance: -; d_gene: -; v_gene: TRBV4-1; j_gene: TRBJ2-7; CDR3nt: TGCGCCAGCAGCCCCAGGGCCCACGGGGTCTCCTACGAGCAGTACTTC; CDR3aa: CASSPRAHGVSYEQYF
abundance: -; d_gene: -; v_gene: TRBV11-1; j_gene: TRBJ1-2; CDR3nt: TGTGCCAGCAGCACTGCGTCGGGACTGCCTAATGGCTACACCTTC; CDR3aa: CASSTASGLPNGYTF
abundance: -; d_gene: -; v_gene: TRBV6-5; j_gene: TRBJ1-4; CDR3nt: TGTGCCAGCAGTTACTCCAGTCTTGCAACTAATGAAAAACTGTTTTTT; CDR3aa: CASSYSSLATNEKLFF
abundance: -; d_gene: -; v_gene: TRBV27; j_gene: TRBJ2-3; CDR3nt: TGTGCCAGCAGTTTACTTAGCACAGATACGCAGTATTTT; CDR3aa: CASSLLSTDTQYF
abundance: -; d_gene: -; v_gene: TRBV7-9; j_gene: TRBJ2-3; CDR3nt: TGTGCCAGCAGCTTGGGTGATAATACGCAGTATTTT; CDR3aa: CASSLGDNTQYF
abundance: -; d_gene: -; v_gene: TRBV7-8; j_gene: TRBJ2-1; CDR3nt: TGTGCCAGCAGCAGCCCCGGTGGCGAGGTCGATGAGCAGTTCTTC; CDR3aa: CASSSPGGEVDEQFF
abundance: -; d_gene: -; v_gene: TRBV11-2; j_gene: TRBJ2-7; CDR3nt: TGTGCCAGCAGCTTAGCTGGACAGCAGTACTTC; CDR3aa: CASSLAGQQYF
abundance: -; d_gene: -; v_gene: TRBV6-5; j_gene: TRBJ2-7; CDR3nt: TGTGCCAGCAGTTACTCAGAGGGGAGTTGGTACGAGCAGTACTTC; CDR3aa: CASSYSEGSWYEQYF
abundance: -; d_gene: -; v_gene: TRBV13; j_gene: TRBJ1-1; CDR3nt: TGTGCCAGCAGCTTAGGCCTTGGCCTACTTCTAGGGACTGAAGCTTTCTTT; CDR3aa: CASSLGLGLLLGTEAFF
abundance: -; d_gene: -; v_gene: TRBV5-1; j_gene: TRBJ1-1; CDR3nt: TGCGCCAGCAGCTTGGCACAGCTGAACACTGAAGCTTTCTTT; CDR3aa: CASSLAQLNTEAFF
abundance: once; d_gene: -; v_gene: TRBV2; j_gene: TRBJ1-1; CDR3nt: TGTGCCAGCAGTGATGATTTTATCAGGGTATCGGGCCACATCTCGACGGGGACTGAAGCTTTCTTT; CDR3aa: CASSDDFIRVSGHISTGTEAFF
abundance: -; d_gene: TRBD2; v_gene: TRBV27; j_gene: TRBJ2-3; CDR3nt: TGTGCCAGCAGTCCACCGGGACTAGCGGTTCCAGATACGCAGTATTTT; CDR3aa: CASSPPGLAVPDTQYF
abundance: -; d_gene: TRBD2; v_gene: TRBV9; j_gene: TRBJ2-5; CDR3nt: TGTGCCAGCAGCGCGGGACCGGGACTAGCGCAAGAGACCCAGTACTTC; CDR3aa: CASSAGPGLAQETQYF
abundance: -; d_gene: -; v_gene: TRBV4-1; j_gene: TRBJ2-1; CDR3nt: TGCGCCAGCAGCCGGACCCGGGACAATGAGCAGTTCTTC; CDR3aa: CASSRTRDNEQFF
abundance: -; d_gene: -; v_gene: TRBV4-1; j_gene: TRBJ2-1; CDR3nt: TGCGCCAGCAGCCAGGGGCAGGGAGACTACAATGAGCAGTTCTTC; CDR3aa: CASSQGQGDYNEQFF
abundance: -; d_gene: -; v_gene: TRBV19; j_gene: TRBJ1-6; CDR3nt: TGTGCCAGTAGCGACGACTATTCGAATTCACCCCTCCACTTT; CDR3aa: CASSDDYSNSPLHF
abundance: -; d_gene: -; v_gene: TRBV9; j_gene: TRBJ2-7; CDR3nt: TGTGCCAGCAGCGTAGAGGACGGAGCCGACTCCTACGAGCAGTACTTC; CDR3aa: CASSVEDGADSYEQYF
abundance: -; d_gene: TRBD1; v_gene: TRBV7-9; j_gene: TRBJ2-1; CDR3nt: TGTGCCAGCAGGCGGTCGGGACAGGGTTTGTATGAGCAGTTCTTC; CDR3aa: CASRRSGQGLYEQFF
abundance: many; d_gene: -; v_gene: TRBV5-5; j_gene: TRBJ2-7; CDR3nt: TGTGCCAGCAGCTTGGGGGACGGCCCCTACGAGCAGTACTTC; CDR3aa: CASSLGDGPYEQYF
abundance: -; d_gene: -; v_gene: TRBV5-4; j_gene: TRBJ2-3; CDR3nt: TGTGCCAGCAGCTTGGTTCTCTGGTGGGACGGGGCCCTTAGCACAGATACGCAGTATTTT; CDR3aa: CASSLVLWWDGALSTDTQYF
abundance: -; d_gene: TRBD1; v_gene: TRBV29-1; j_gene: TRBJ2-4; CDR3nt: TGCAGCGTTCCAGACCGGGACAGGGGATACATTCAGTACTTC; CDR3aa: CSVPDRDRGYIQYF
abundance: -; d_gene: TRBD1; v_gene: TRBV10-2; j_gene: TRBJ1-2; CDR3nt: TGCGCCAGCAGTGAGTCAGGGGGCGACGGCTATGGCTACACCTTC; CDR3aa: CASSESGGDGYGYTF